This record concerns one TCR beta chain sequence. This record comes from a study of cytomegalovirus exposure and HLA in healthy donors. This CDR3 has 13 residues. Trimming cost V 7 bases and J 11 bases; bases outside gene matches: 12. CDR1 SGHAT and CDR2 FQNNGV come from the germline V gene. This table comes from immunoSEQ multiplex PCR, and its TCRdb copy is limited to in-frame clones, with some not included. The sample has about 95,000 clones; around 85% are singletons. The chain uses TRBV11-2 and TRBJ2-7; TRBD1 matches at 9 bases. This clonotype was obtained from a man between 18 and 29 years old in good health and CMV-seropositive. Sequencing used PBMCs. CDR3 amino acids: CASTRDRAPRKYF. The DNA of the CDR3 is TGTGCCAGCACCCGGGACAGGGCCCCCAGAAAGTACTTC.